The 19 T cell receptor beta chains below were found in one sample sequenced in a study of cytomegalovirus exposure and HLA in healthy donors. Amplification used 60 Vbeta primers and 13 Jbeta primers. Method: immunoSEQ multiplex PCR; TCRdb's copy keeps in-frame clones and lacks some. The table includes approximately 160,000 clones, about 76% detected once. Source material: PBMCs. These receptors were collected from a middle-aged woman in good health and CMV-seropositive.

The chain recombines TRBV11-3 with TRBJ2-7; D perhaps matches TRBD2 (5 bases). Germline values: CDR1 SGHNT, CDR2 YENEEA. Trimming took off 2 bases at V and 2 bases at J, with 13 bases between the two ends. CDR3 size: 15 residues. The CDR3 protein is CASSLTKTGTYEQYF. CDR3 nucleotides: TGTGCCAGCAGCTTAACGAAAACGGGAACCTACGAGCAGTACTTC.

V is TRBV19 and J is TRBJ1-3; TRBD1 is a possible D gene (5 bases). The CDR3 runs 14 residues. CDR1 and CDR2 from the germline V gene are LNHDA and SQIVND (reference sequence). V lost 7 bases and J lost 1, with 11 bases in between. CDR3 coding DNA: TGTGCCAGTATGGGGGGGGGATCTGGAAACACCATATATTTT. This encodes CASMGGGSGNTIYF. The whole variable domain, remainder taken from reference TRBV19 and TRBJ1-3, is DGGITQSPKYLFRKEGQNVTLSCEQNLNHDAMYWYRQDPGQGLRLIYYSQIVNDFQKGDIAEGYSVSREKKESFPLTVTSAQKNPTAFYLCASMGGGSGNTIYFGEGSWLTVV.

V usage is TRBV5-1 and J usage is TRBJ1-3; D ambiguous. V dropped 3 bases and J dropped 2 bases, with 12 bases sitting between them. This CDR3 spans 15 amino acids. In germline, CDR1 is SGHRS, CDR2 YFSETQ. CDR3 DNA: TGCGCCAGCAGCTCCGGCGGGATCGCTGGAAACACCATATATTTT. It translates to CASSSGGIAGNTIYF.

The CDR3 nucleotides read TGTGCCAGCAGCCAGGGACAGGGGCTAGGGAATGAGCAGTTCTTC. As protein: CASSQGQGLGNEQFF. The chain employs TRBV7-9 and TRBJ2-1; 10 bases line up with TRBD1. Germline V CDR1 and CDR2: SEHNR, FQNEAQ (reference sequence). CDR3 length: 15 amino acids. Losses at the gene ends were 5 bases for V and 7 bases for J; bases not matched to a gene: 8.

The rearrangement links TRBV23-1 to TRBJ1-1; no clear D. TRBV23-1 is designated an ORF whose function remains uncertain. This CDR3 is 12 amino acids long. V gave up 11 bases and J gave up 5 bases, with 15 bases separating them. The CDR3 is CARTPAGTEAFF. Here the CDR3 DNA reads TGCGCCCGTACCCCAGCAGGTACTGAAGCTTTCTTT.

This clone was seen only a few times. This chain joins TRBV19 and TRBJ2-4; D unresolved. Trimming cost V 5 bases and J 0 bases, with 14 bases left between them. This CDR3 contains 16 residues. Germline CDR1 is LNHDA and CDR2 is SQIVND (reference sequence). CDR3 loop: CASSYRARLAKNIQYF. The CDR3 nucleotides read TGTGCCAGTAGTTATCGCGCCCGACTAGCCAAAAACATTCAGTACTTC.

The gene calls are TRBV7-9 and TRBJ1-2; D possibly corresponds to TRBD1 (6 bases). Trimming removed 1 base from V and 6 bases from J, with 12 bases in between. Germline assignment: CDR1 SEHNR and CDR2 FQNEAQ (reference sequence). This CDR3 region has 14 residues. The CDR3 coding sequence is TGTGCCAGCAGCTTAGGGGGGGGGCAAGATGGCTACACCTTC. Translation: CASSLGGGQDGYTF.

The CDR3 nucleotides are TGTGCCACCAGCAGAGTACCAGGGGCGGGAGGCACAGATACGCAGTATTTT. Translated: CATSRVPGAGGTDTQYF. The chain combines TRBV15 with TRBJ2-3, with D perhaps TRBD2 (7 bases). Trimming took off 1 base at V and 1 base at J, with 15 bases between the two ends. Germline CDR1 and CDR2: LNHNV and YYDKDF (reference sequence). The CDR3 spans 17 residues.

This clone was picked up one time. The CDR3 loop is CASSPGQATSYNEQFF. In DNA, the CDR3 is TGCGCCAGCAGCCCTGGACAGGCGACCTCCTACAATGAGCAGTTCTTC. V is TRBV4-1 and J is TRBJ2-1; 7 bases agree with TRBD1. From germline, CDR1 is MGHRA and CDR2 YSYEKL. There are 16 residues in the CDR3. Trimming cost V 4 bases and J 0 bases; bases outside gene matches: 6.

The V call is TRBV7-2, the J call TRBJ2-3; D possibly corresponds to TRBD2 (9 bases). The CDR3 is 16 residues long. Germline-derived CDR1 and CDR2 are SGHTA and FQGNSA. Trimming pared 5 bases from V and 2 bases from J, leaving 17 bases between. The CDR3 region is CASSPGGGGVTDTQYF. For the CDR3, the DNA is TGTGCCAGCAGCCCAGGGGGCGGGGGGGTCACAGATACGCAGTATTTT.

This rearrangement joins TRBV7-9 to TRBJ1-5; D might be TRBD1 (5 bases). Between the trimmed V and J ends, which lost 1 base and 6 bases, there was a span of 13 bases. Germline V CDR1 and CDR2: SEHNR, FQNEAQ (reference sequence). This CDR3 region has 15 residues. CDR3 sequence (DNA): TGTGCCAGCAGCTTAGTTGGAGGGGAAGGTCAGCCCCAGCATTTT. It is translated as CASSLVGGEGQPQHF.

The chain employs TRBV19 and TRBJ1-5, with TRBD1 matching 8 bases. Germline V gene data show CDR1 as LNHDA and CDR2 as SQIVND (reference sequence). Trimming at V came to 7 bases and at J to 5 bases, leaving 4 bases not matched to a gene. The CDR3 has 13 residues. CDR3 DNA: TGTGCCAGTACTATGGACAGGGATCAGCCCCAGCATTTT. Protein: CASTMDRDQPQHF.

The chain links TRBV27 to TRBJ1-2; D possibly corresponds to TRBD1 (6 bases). This CDR3 has 15 residues. V dropped 8 bases and J dropped 4 bases, with 20 bases sitting between them. Germline V gene lookup returns CDR1 MNHEY and CDR2 SMNVEV (reference sequence). DNA for the CDR3: TGTGCCAGCTTGAGTTTATGGGGGGGCGGCTATGGCTACACCTTC. This gives the protein CASLSLWGGGYGYTF.

V and J are TRBV19 and TRBJ1-4, with D perhaps matching TRBD1 (5 bases). Between the trimmed V and J ends, which lost 5 bases and 8 bases, there was a span of 18 bases. The CDR3 covers 15 residues. Germline values: CDR1 LNHDA, CDR2 SQIVND (reference sequence). The CDR3 nucleotides read TGTGCCAGTAGTCTGGACGCAGGGAGGATAGAAAAACTGTTTTTT. Protein product: CASSLDAGRIEKLFF. Drawing the rest from reference TRBV19 and TRBJ1-4, the complete variable domain is DGGITQSPKYLFRKEGQNVTLSCEQNLNHDAMYWYRQDPGQGLRLIYYSQIVNDFQKGDIAEGYSVSREKKESFPLTVTSAQKNPTAFYLCASSLDAGRIEKLFFGSGTQLSVL.

This clone was counted only a few times. The chain carries TRBV9 and TRBJ2-1, with 7 bases identical to TRBD2. The CDR3 contains 15 residues. The ends lost 2 bases at V and 0 bases at J; junction bases unmatched: 2. The V gene's germline CDR1 is SGDLS and CDR2 YYNGEE. The CDR3, as DNA: TGTGCCAGCAGCGTGCGCGGGAGCTCCTACAATGAGCAGTTCTTC. Protein: CASSVRGSSYNEQFF.

V usage is TRBV5-5 and J usage is TRBJ1-5; D unresolved. The CDR3 is 15 residues long. Deletions cut 1 base from V and 4 bases from J, with 12 bases between. Germline V gene sequence: CDR1 SGHKS, CDR2 YYEKEE (reference sequence). The CDR3 loop reads CASSLISGGNQPQHF. In nucleotides, the CDR3 is TGTGCCAGCAGCTTGATCTCAGGAGGAAATCAGCCCCAGCATTTT.

This clone was counted a few times. The chain links TRBV27 to TRBJ1-6, with D tentatively TRBD1 (5 bases). The CDR3 contains 18 residues. V shed 0 bases and J shed 4 bases, with 16 bases lying between them. Germline V gene data show CDR1 as MNHEY and CDR2 as SMNVEV (reference sequence). The CDR3 loop is CASSLSLAGTGYNSPLHF. The CDR3 DNA sequence: TGTGCCAGCAGTTTATCGTTGGCCGGGACTGGGTATAATTCACCCCTCCACTTT.

This clone has just a few counts. This chain joins TRBV5-4 and TRBJ2-7; D might be TRBD1 (6 bases). The CDR3 runs to 14 residues. V shed 2 bases and J shed 2 bases, with 11 bases lying between them. Germline V gives CDR1 SGHNT, CDR2 YYREEE (reference sequence). This chain's CDR3 is CASSFSRGTYEQYF. CDR3 nucleotide sequence: TGTGCCAGCAGCTTCTCCAGGGGAACCTACGAGCAGTACTTC.

This sequence joins TRBV29-1 and TRBJ1-4; TRBD1 might be the D (6 bases). Looked up from germline, CDR1 is SQVTM and CDR2 is ANQGSEA. V was shortened by 2 bases and J by 8 bases, with 15 bases between the two germline ends. This CDR3 has 14 residues. CDR3 in DNA: TGCAGCGTTGAACTCGGGGGGGCTCGAGAAAAACTGTTTTTT. This encodes CSVELGGAREKLFF.